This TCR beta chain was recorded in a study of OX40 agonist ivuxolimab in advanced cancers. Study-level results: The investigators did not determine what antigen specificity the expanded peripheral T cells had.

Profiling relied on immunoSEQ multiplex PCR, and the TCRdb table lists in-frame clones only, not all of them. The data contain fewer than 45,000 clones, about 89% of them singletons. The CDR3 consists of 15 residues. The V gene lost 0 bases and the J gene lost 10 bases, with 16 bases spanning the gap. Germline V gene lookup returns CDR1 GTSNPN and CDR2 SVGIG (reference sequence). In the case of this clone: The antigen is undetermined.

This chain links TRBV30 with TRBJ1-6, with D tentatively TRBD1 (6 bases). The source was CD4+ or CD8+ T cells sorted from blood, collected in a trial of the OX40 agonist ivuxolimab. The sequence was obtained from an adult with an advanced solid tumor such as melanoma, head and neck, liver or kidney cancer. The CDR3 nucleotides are TGTGCCTGGAGTGTGTTGGGGGGCGCCGAATCACCCCTCCACTTT. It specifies CAWSVLGGAESPLHF.